This T cell receptor beta chain originates from a study of graft-versus-host responses after intestinal transplantation (TCRdb year 2021). Context from the whole study: Multivisceral, liver-intestinal, or isolated intestinal transplants were received by the recipients. Every recipient was given anti-thymocyte globulin induction, followed by approximately three years of maintenance tacrolimus and steroids. After intestinal transplantation, graft-versus-host and host-versus-graft alloreactive T cell clones in the graft, circulation and bone marrow were tracked using bulk TCR-beta CDR3 sequencing. To identify alloreactive clones, pre-transplant mixed lymphocyte reaction products were sequenced and compared with unstimulated pre-transplant donor and recipient T cells. A cohort of around 25 intestinal transplant recipients, including one retransplant, was enrolled, and a few patients lacking pretransplant specimens were excluded. Donor T cell macrochimerism was defined as a peak of at least 4% donor T cells among recipient peripheral blood mononuclear cells. Rather than being sequenced by the commercial service, samples from a few later patients were sequenced in-house on an Illumina MiSeq and processed with MiXCR.

Turning to this clone: Its antigen target is currently unknown. One base away there is no much larger clone; base qualities are not given.

The full study reports these points: High GvH to HvG T cell clonal ratios were observed in the allografts of patients with donor T cell macrochimerism. The conclusions were limited by the relatively low number and heterogeneity of the intestinal transplant patients. GvH clones turned up in recipient bone marrow, with some appearing earlier in ileal mucosa or blood, a pattern consistent with an intestinal mucosal origin. Early after transplant, peak levels of circulating GvH clones were found to be associated with declines in HvG clones.

The label giving this sample's time point can be read as: cells obtained before transplantation from donor or recipient. CD3+CD4+ and CD3+CD8+ populations were FACS-sorted from unstimulated pre-transplant donor and recipient cells taken from spleen or lymph nodes. The junction shows trimming of 5 bases on V and 5 bases on J, plus 11 bases between the germline ends. CDR1 and CDR2 were assigned from the germline V gene as SGHRS and YFSETQ. Including the terminal cysteine and phenylalanine, the CDR3 comprises 13 residues. The retained sequence is limited to the CDR3, 39 bases, with the frame set at the first base. The method was the immunoSEQ multiplex PCR assay. For most patients, genomic DNA was isolated using the Qiagen DNeasy Blood and Tissue Kit and was shipped frozen to Adaptive Biotechnologies for TCR sequencing. For most patients, genomic DNA was subjected to high-throughput TCR-beta CDR3 sequencing by Adaptive Biotechnologies. The study's own analysis went as follows. Adaptive's ImmunoSEQ software was the source of the TCR sequencing data for approximately 18 patients, while three other patients were processed with MiXCR and VDJtools. CD4 versus CD8 sorting errors were corrected by removing sequences found in both subsets at a frequency ratio below 5:1. Because the origin of CDR3 nucleotide sequences shared between donor and recipient could not be assigned, those sequences were removed. To count as alloreactive, a clone needed at least 2-fold expansion over unstimulated cells and a minimum CFSE-low frequency of 0.002% (template counts) or 0.001% (read counts). A clone was considered mappable if detected in the sequenced pre-transplant spleen, lymph node, or MLR CFSE-low populations of the donor or recipient. The cumulative frequency of alloreactive clones was calculated as a percentage of all sequences, weighted by copy number. The source is immuneACCESS, and TCRdb retained only in-frame sequences with V and J called. Part of the clones is not carried over; for the studies checked, unresolved V genes explain less than half of this, and the remainder is unexplained. Clone size and the V and J calls come from that table; the DNA yielded D and trimming. The table for this sample lists roughly 97,000 clones; over 75% of them were counted only once. The ten largest clones take up 0.7% to 0.9% of the sample.

The sample in question was unstimulated CD4+ T cells sorted from spleen or lymph node cells, obtained before intestinal transplant. The chain is encoded by TRBV5-1 joined to TRBJ1-5, with TRBD1 perhaps the D gene, on 5 matching bases. The receptor's source is a human donor who received an intestinal transplant. In nucleotides, the sequence is TGCGCCAGCAGAGGGGCGCCGCATCAGCCCCAGCATTTT. It translates as CASRGAPHQPQHF. The CDR3, completed at both ends by the reference TRBV5-1 and TRBJ1-5 genes, gives the full variable domain KAGVTQTPRYLIKTRGQQVTLSCSPISGHRSVSWYQQTPGQGLQFLFEYFSETQRNKGNFPGRFSGRQFSNSRSEMNVSTLELGDSALYLCASRGAPHQPQHFGDGTRLSIL.